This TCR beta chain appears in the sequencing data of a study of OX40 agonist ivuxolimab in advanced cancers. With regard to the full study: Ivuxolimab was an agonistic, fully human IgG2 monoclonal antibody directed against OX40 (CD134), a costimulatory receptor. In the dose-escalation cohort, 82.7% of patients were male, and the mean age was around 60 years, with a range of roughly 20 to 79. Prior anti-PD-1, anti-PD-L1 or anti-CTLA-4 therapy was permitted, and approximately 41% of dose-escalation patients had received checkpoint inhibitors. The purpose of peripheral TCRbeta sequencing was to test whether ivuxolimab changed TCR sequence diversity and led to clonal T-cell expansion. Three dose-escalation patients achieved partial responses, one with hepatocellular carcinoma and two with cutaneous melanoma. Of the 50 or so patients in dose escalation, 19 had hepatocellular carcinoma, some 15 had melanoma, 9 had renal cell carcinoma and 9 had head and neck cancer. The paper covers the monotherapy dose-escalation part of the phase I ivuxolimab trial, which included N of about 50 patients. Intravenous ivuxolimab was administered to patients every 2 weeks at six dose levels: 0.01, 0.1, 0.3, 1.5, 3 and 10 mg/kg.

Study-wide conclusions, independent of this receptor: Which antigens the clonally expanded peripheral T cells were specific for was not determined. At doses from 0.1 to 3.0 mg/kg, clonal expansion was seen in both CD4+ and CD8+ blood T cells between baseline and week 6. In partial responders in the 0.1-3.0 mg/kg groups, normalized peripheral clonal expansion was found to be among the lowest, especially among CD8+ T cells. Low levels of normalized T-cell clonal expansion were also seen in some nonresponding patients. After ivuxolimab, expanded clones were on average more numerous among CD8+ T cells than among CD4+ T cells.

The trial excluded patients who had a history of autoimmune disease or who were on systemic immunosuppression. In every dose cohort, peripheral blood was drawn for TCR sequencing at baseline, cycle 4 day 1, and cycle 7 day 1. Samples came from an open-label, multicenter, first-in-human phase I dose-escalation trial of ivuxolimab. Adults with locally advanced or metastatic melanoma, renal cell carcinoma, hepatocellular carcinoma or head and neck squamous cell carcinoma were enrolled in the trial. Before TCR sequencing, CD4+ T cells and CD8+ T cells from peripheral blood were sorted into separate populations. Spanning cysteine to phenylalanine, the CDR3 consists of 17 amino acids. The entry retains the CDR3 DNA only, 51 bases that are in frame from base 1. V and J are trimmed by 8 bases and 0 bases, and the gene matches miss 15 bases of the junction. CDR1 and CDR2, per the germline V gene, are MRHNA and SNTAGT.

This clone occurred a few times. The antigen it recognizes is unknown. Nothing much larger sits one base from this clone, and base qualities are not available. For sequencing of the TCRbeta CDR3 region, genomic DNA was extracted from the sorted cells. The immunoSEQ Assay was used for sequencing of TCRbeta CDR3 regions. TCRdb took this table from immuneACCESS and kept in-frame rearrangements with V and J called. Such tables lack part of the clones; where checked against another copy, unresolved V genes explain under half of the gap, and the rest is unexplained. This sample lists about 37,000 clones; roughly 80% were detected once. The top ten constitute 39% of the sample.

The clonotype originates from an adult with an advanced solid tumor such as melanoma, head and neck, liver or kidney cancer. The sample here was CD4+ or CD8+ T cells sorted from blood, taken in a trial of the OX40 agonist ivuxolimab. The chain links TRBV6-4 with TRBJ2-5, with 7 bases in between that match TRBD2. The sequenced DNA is TGTGCCAGCTCCCGGGGGGAGCGATGGGAGTACCAAGAGACCCAGTACTTC. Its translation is CASSRGERWEYQETQYF.